The present T cell receptor beta chain was sequenced within a study of blood T cell repertoires in COVID-19. Looking at the study overall: Acute-phase and convalescent COVID-19 samples originated in the United States, Italy and Spain. Sources were T cells, B-cell-depleted T cells, or PBMCs; the material itself was cDNA or gDNA.

There are a few counts of this clone. In the original analysis: It was from reference gene primer amplification that nucleated cell counts were estimated. Assay used: immunoSEQ multiplex PCR; TCRdb lists only in-frame clones, some missing. That table gives V, J and clone size, and the DNA gave D and trimming. The repertoire has under 350,000 clones, more than 75% of them found once; the top ten carry approximately 4.1%. Cohort 3 recovered donors had two negative PCRs, clearance, or symptom resolution. The germline CDR1 and CDR2 sequences are SQVTM and ANQGSEA. V gave up 4 bases and J gave up 4 bases, with 7 bases separating them. The CDR3 totals 11 residues.

This clonotype was obtained from a man aged 30 to 45 who had recovered from COVID-19. The sequenced sample was PBMCs or T cells enriched from blood (not recorded which). The chain combines TRBV29-1 with TRBJ1-2; a weak D match, TRBD1 (5 bases). The CDR3 loop reads CSVAQVYGYTF. The CDR3 nucleotides read TGCAGCGTTGCACAGGTCTATGGCTACACCTTC.